The 21 T cell receptor beta chains presented below share a single source sample, sequenced in a study of cytomegalovirus exposure and HLA in healthy donors. The PCR made use of 60 Vbeta and 13 Jbeta primers. TCRdb keeps only in-frame clones here, not all; method: immunoSEQ multiplex PCR. The listing records approximately 190,000 clones. Sequenced input: PBMCs. Receptors originate from a boy between 10 and 17 years old in good health and CMV-seronegative.

The V gene is TRBV14, the J gene TRBJ1-3; 8 bases agree with TRBD1. CDR3 length: 20 residues. From germline, CDR1 is SGHDN and CDR2 FVKESK. V trimming: 0 bases; J trimming: 4 bases; junction bases outside the gene matches: 17. This chain's CDR3 is CASSQDWQGAGIFFGNTIYF. The CDR3 DNA is TGTGCCAGCAGCCAAGATTGGCAGGGGGCAGGGATTTTCTTCGGAAACACCATATATTTT.

This chain links TRBV4-1 with TRBJ2-5, with TRBD2 identical over 10 bases. Per the germline V gene, CDR1 is MGHRA and CDR2 is YSYEKL. The V gene end was trimmed by 1 base and the J gene end by 3 bases; junction bases not matched to a gene: 8. CDR3 length equals 17 residues. CDR3 amino acids: CASSQGIAGGEKETQYF. Here the CDR3 DNA reads TGCGCCAGCAGCCAAGGAATAGCGGGGGGAGAAAAAGAGACCCAGTACTTC.

The rearrangement joins TRBV4-3 to TRBJ2-6; TRBD2 aligns across 7 bases. V dropped 3 bases and J dropped 4; count of bases not matched to a gene: 6. This CDR3 spans 16 amino acids. CDR1 is LGHNA and CDR2 is YSLEER in the germline V gene. The chain's CDR3 is CASSQGGVSGANVLTF. CDR3 sequence (DNA): TGCGCCAGCAGCCAGGGAGGGGTTTCAGGGGCCAACGTCCTGACTTTC.

The rearrangement joins TRBV4-2 to TRBJ2-1; perhaps TRBD1 as D (6 bases). CDR1 is LGHNA, CDR2 YNFKEQ, per germline. V lost 0 bases and J lost 8, with 8 bases in between. The CDR3 has 13 amino acids. CDR3 sequence: CASSQEGAYEQFF. DNA for the CDR3: TGTGCCAGCAGCCAAGAGGGGGCCTATGAGCAGTTCTTC.

Written as DNA, the CDR3 is TGCGCCAGCAGCCAACCGAGCCCCGTCTCCTACAATGAGCAGTTCTTC. Protein: CASSQPSPVSYNEQFF. V is TRBV4-1 and J is TRBJ2-1; D remains unclear. The V and J ends lost 2 bases and 0 bases respectively, with 11 bases between them. The CDR3 is made up of 16 amino acids. The germline CDR1 and CDR2 sequences are MGHRA and YSYEKL.

The gene calls are TRBV9 and TRBJ1-2; 9 bases line up with TRBD1. Germline values: CDR1 SGDLS, CDR2 YYNGEE. This CDR3 is built from 17 residues. V trimming: 4 bases; J trimming: 8 bases; junction bases outside the gene matches: 18. CDR3 region: CASSRLMDRGGSGGYTF. CDR3 coding DNA: TGTGCCAGCAGCCGCTTAATGGACAGGGGCGGGTCGGGGGGCTACACCTTC.

V gene TRBV6-5 combines with J gene TRBJ1-1; D not resolved. The CDR3 has 14 residues. Germline CDR1 and CDR2: MNHEY and SVGAGI. V was pared by 6 bases and J by 2 bases, with 13 bases between. The CDR3: CASSLQEGNTEAFF. The DNA of the CDR3 is TGTGCCAGCAGCCTTCAGGAAGGCAACACTGAAGCTTTCTTT.

The rearrangement joins TRBV2 to TRBJ2-5; no definite D call. This CDR3 has 13 residues. Germline CDR1 reads SNHLY; CDR2 reads FYNNEI. Trimming left V 7 bases short and J 5 bases short, with 14 bases between. For the CDR3, the DNA is TGTGCCAGCAAGGAGTTGGCGGAGGAGACCCAGTACTTC. This codes for CASKELAEETQYF.

This chain joins TRBV30 and TRBJ1-4; 10 bases align to TRBD1. Trimming took 3 bases from V and 12 from J; bases not matched to a gene: 13. CDR3 size: 15 residues. In germline, CDR1 is GTSNPN, CDR2 SVGIG (reference sequence). The CDR3 here is CAWSQARTGGDELFF. The CDR3, as DNA: TGTGCCTGGAGCCAAGCCAGGACAGGGGGGGACGAACTGTTTTTT.

The gene calls are TRBV5-1 and TRBJ2-1, with 7 bases matching TRBD2. The germline V gene has CDR1 SGHRS and CDR2 YFSETQ. The CDR3 is 15 amino acids. Trimming cost V 3 bases and J 0 bases; bases outside gene matches: 3. CDR3 DNA sequence: TGCGCCAGCAGCTCAGCGGGGCCCTCCTACAATGAGCAGTTCTTC. This gives the protein CASSSAGPSYNEQFF.

V gene TRBV4-1 combines with J gene TRBJ2-1; 10 bases line up with TRBD1. Germline V gene data show CDR1 as MGHRA and CDR2 as YSYEKL. V shed 2 bases and J 13 bases; nucleotides not matched to a gene: 14. There are 16 residues in the CDR3. The CDR3 DNA reads TGCGCCAGCAGCCAACCGCGACAGGGGGCTTTTGTAGAACAGTTCTTC. As protein: CASSQPRQGAFVEQFF.

The chain joins TRBV6-7 to TRBJ2-1; 9 positions agree with TRBD1. TRBV6-7 is annotated as an ORF whose role is uncertain. There are 15 residues in the CDR3. The V segment lost 1 base and the J segment 4 bases; nucleotides outside the gene matches: 2. The CDR3 region has the DNA TGTGCCAGCAGTTACTGGGGGACAGGGTACAATGAGCAGTTCTTC. It specifies CASSYWGTGYNEQFF.

This chain links TRBV5-1 with TRBJ2-2, with 15 bases aligning to TRBD2. The germline CDR1 and CDR2 sequences are SGHRS and YFSETQ. V was clipped by 4 bases and J by 5 bases; unmatched bases: 6. The length of the CDR3 is 17 residues. CDR3 residues: CASSEGLAGGRTGELFF. Written as DNA, the CDR3 is TGCGCCAGCAGCGAGGGACTAGCGGGGGGAAGGACCGGGGAGCTGTTTTTT.

V and J are TRBV18 and TRBJ1-1; weak D call: TRBD1 (6 bases). Trimming took off 0 bases at V and 4 bases at J, with 15 bases between the two ends. CDR3 length: 16 amino acids. Germline lookup yields CDR1 KGHSH and CDR2 LQKENI. CDR3: CASSPPEQGPSTEAFF. Here the CDR3 DNA reads TGTGCCAGCTCACCACCGGAACAGGGCCCTAGCACTGAAGCTTTCTTT.

The rearrangement links TRBV7-9 to TRBJ2-7; D is possibly TRBD2 (6 bases). CDR3 length: 15 amino acids. Trimming left V 5 bases short and J 2 bases short, with 16 bases between. The V gene's germline CDR1 is SEHNR and CDR2 FQNEAQ (reference sequence). The CDR3 here is CASSPRLGPTYEQYF. CDR3 sequence (DNA): TGTGCCAGCAGCCCTCGACTAGGTCCTACCTACGAGCAGTACTTC.

The V call is TRBV5-6, the J call TRBJ2-5; D remains ambiguous. CDR3 length: 13 amino acids. Germline assignment: CDR1 SGHDT and CDR2 YYEEEE. The V gene lost 2 bases and the J gene lost 4 bases, with 9 bases spanning the gap. The CDR3 is CASSFRFLETQYF. CDR3 nucleotides: TGTGCCAGCAGCTTCAGGTTTTTAGAGACCCAGTACTTC. The entire variable domain, with the rest obtained from reference TRBV5-6 and TRBJ2-5, is as follows: DAGVTQSPTHLIKTRGQQVTLRCSPKSGHDTVSWYQQALGQGPQFIFQYYEEEERQRGNFPDRFSGHQFPNYSSELNVNALLLGDSALYLCASSFRFLETQYFGPGTRLLVL.

V usage is TRBV6-5 and J usage is TRBJ2-7; D is possibly TRBD2 (5 bases). The V and J ends lost 4 bases and 3 bases respectively, with 19 bases between them. In germline, CDR1 is MNHEY, CDR2 SVGAGI. This CDR3 contains 16 residues. CDR3 bases: TGTGCCAGCAGTTCTGGAGTCCTCCCCGGGGACTACGAGCAGTACTTC. Its translation is CASSSGVLPGDYEQYF.

The chain employs TRBV4-1 and TRBJ2-7; 10 bases map to TRBD1. Germline loops: CDR1 MGHRA, CDR2 YSYEKL. The V and J ends lost 0 bases and 2 bases, in that order; junction bases with no gene match: 4. This CDR3 has 16 residues. The CDR3 is CASSQDPGTGAYEQYF. For the CDR3, the DNA is TGCGCCAGCAGCCAAGATCCGGGGACAGGGGCCTACGAGCAGTACTTC.

V is TRBV29-1 and J is TRBJ2-7, with a weak D call TRBD2 (7 bases). Germline V gives CDR1 SQVTM, CDR2 ANQGSEA. V was pared by 6 bases and J by 4 bases, with 16 bases between. This CDR3 spans 13 amino acids. This CDR3 reads CSVQGGAQYEQYF. CDR3 bases: TGCAGCGTCCAAGGGGGGGCGCAATACGAGCAGTACTTC.

The CDR3 nucleotides are TGTGCCAGCAGCTTAGGACTAGCCGCAGATACGCAGTATTTT. This sequence encodes CASSLGLAADTQYF. The rearrangement links TRBV7-2 to TRBJ2-3; TRBD2 aligns across 7 bases. J lost 4 bases, V lost 1 base, and 2 bases had no gene match. This CDR3 is 14 amino acids long. The germline CDR1 and CDR2 sequences are SGHTA and FQGNSA.

V is TRBV9 and J is TRBJ1-2; D unclear. The CDR3 runs 14 residues. Germline V gene sequence: CDR1 SGDLS, CDR2 YYNGEE. Trimming left V 1 base short and J 10 bases short, with 17 bases between. The CDR3 DNA reads TGTGCCAGCAGCGTAATGGGAGGGAGTAACACCTACACCTTC. Protein product: CASSVMGGSNTYTF.